This is a list of T cell receptor beta chains from one sample in a study of shared clonotypes between healthy human individuals. Measured with immunoSEQ multiplex PCR; TCRdb has only the in-frame clones, and not every one. The sample has fewer than 700,000 clones, 90% to 95% seen once. The sample taken for sequencing was naive CD8+ T cells sorted from blood. Source of these receptors: a woman in her thirties in good health. The conserved cysteine and the conserved F or W are not part of the CDR3 here. A D gene is named only where the DNA matches it firmly.

v_gene	d_gene	j_gene	CDR3aa
TRBV5-6	TRBD2	TRBJ2-7	ASSLVRTSDYEQY
TRBV27	NA	TRBJ2-7	ASSYGSAYEQY
TRBV6-1	NA	TRBJ2-7	ASSGRGLSYEQY
TRBV5-6	NA	TRBJ2-3	ASSLALVQGTDTQY
TRBV28	NA	TRBJ1-5	ASSLLTGTNQPQH
TRBV18	TRBD1	TRBJ2-7	ASAETGSGYEQY
TRBV2	TRBD2	TRBJ2-2	ASSEGAGGSTGELF
TRBV7-9	TRBD2	TRBJ2-7	ASSLMYGRNEQY
TRBV19	NA	TRBJ2-1	ASSIDWNNEQF
TRBV4-1	NA	TRBJ1-1	ASSQDEGRTEAF
TRBV4-1	NA	TRBJ1-5	ASSQDSRGDQPQH
TRBV29-1	TRBD1	TRBJ1-1	SVEDPRTHRGGPEAF
TRBV30	NA	TRBJ2-7	AWSVTYEQY
TRBV27	TRBD1	TRBJ1-3	ASRERQGLGSGNTIY
TRBV27	NA	TRBJ2-3	ASSLSWGRITDTQY
TRBV5-1	NA	TRBJ2-7	ASSLTPAYEQY